This TCR beta chain was observed in a study of T cells in Graves' hyperthyroidism and ophthalmopathy. Germline lookup yields CDR1 MNHEY and CDR2 SVGEGT. V shed 7 bases and J 4 bases; nucleotides not matched to a gene: 10. This CDR3 contains 15 residues. This clonotype was recorded at least ten times. Using RNA transcripts as the source, TCR beta CDR3 regions were amplified. Primed by the HTBI set, a first-round RT-PCR was run on the TCR CDR3. One entry per CDR3 protein results from TCRdb running MiXCR on the multiplex PCR reads. This table has hundreds of thousands of distinct CDR3 sequences, 15% to 20% appearing once.

What was sequenced was blood. The rearrangement joins TRBV6-2 or TRBV6-3 to TRBJ2-3; the match to TRBD2 covers 8 bases. The TCR was taken from a man aged 35-49 years with Graves' ophthalmopathy. The CDR3 sequence is CASTYGVAGSDTQYF. CDR3 nucleotide sequence: TGTGCCAGCACCTACGGGGTAGCGGGGTCAGATACGCAGTATTTT.